These T cell receptor beta chains were read from a single sample in a study of CD8 T cells in ankylosing spondylitis. MiXCR, applied by TCRdb to the 5' RACE reads, yields one record per CDR3 protein. The sample has approximately 46,000 distinct CDR3 sequences, 11% seen once. Sequencing was carried out using blood, either unsorted or a sorted T cell fraction (not recorded which). The receptors were gathered from a male donor with ankylosing spondylitis or in good health (not recorded which). Each CDR3 is given with its conserved first and last residue. D genes are given only for firm matches. Part of the rows lack a size; the others show once, few, many or a class for expanded clones.

TRBJ1-1,TRBD1,14,TRBV29-1,many,TGCAGCTCAACATTACAGGGGAGTATCACTGAAGCTTTCTTT,CSSTLQGSITEAFF
TRBJ2-7,TRBD1,16,TRBV2,many,TGTGCCAGCAGTGAAGTCCTCCGGGACAGGCAGTACGAGCAGTACTTC,CASSEVLRDRQYEQYF
TRBJ1-5,TRBD1,15,TRBV5-1,few,TGCGCCAGCAGCTTGACTGGGACAGAGGATCAGCCCCAGCATTTT,CASSLTGTEDQPQHF
TRBJ2-3,TRBD2,16,TRBV9,many,TGTGCCAGCAGCGTTCTAGCGGGGGGGCCACGAGATACGCAGTATTTT,CASSVLAGGPRDTQYF
TRBJ2-7,NA,12,TRBV15,many,TGTGCCACCAGCGCGGGTTTCTACGAGCAGTACTTC,CATSAGFYEQYF
TRBJ1-1,NA,15,TRBV12-3/TRBV12-4,many,TGTGCCAGCAGGACAACGGGGGTTGGTGGGTCTGCGGCTTTCTTT,CASRTTGVGGSAAFF
TRBJ1-4,NA,12,TRBV14,many,TGTGCCAGCAGTAGAGTTAATGAAAAACTGTTTTTT,CASSRVNEKLFF
TRBJ1-6,NA,14,TRBV12-3/TRBV12-4,medium-sized,TGTGCCAGCAGCAAGGGCCGGGGGGATTCACCCCTCCACTTT,CASSKGRGDSPLHF
TRBJ1-3,NA,15,TRBV5-1,many,TGCGCCAGCAGCCCGGGACCCTCAGGTGGAAACACCATATATTTT,CASSPGPSGGNTIYF
TRBJ1-1,NA,11,TRBV30,NA,TGTGCCTTAAAGGGTGTCACTGAAGCTTTCTTT,CALKGVTEAFF
TRBJ1-1,NA,16,TRBV12-3/TRBV12-4,few,TGTGCCAGCAGTTATAGGGGCTGGGGTGAACAAACTGAAGCTTTCTTT,CASSYRGWGEQTEAFF
TRBJ1-6,NA,13,TRBV5-1,many,TGCGCCAGCAGCGAGGATCATAATTCACCCCTCCACTTT,CASSEDHNSPLHF